This is a list of T cell receptor beta chains from one sample in a study of blood T cells in healthy people across ages. MiXCR was run by TCRdb on the 5' RACE reads, yielding one entry per CDR3 protein. The sample lists 900,000 to 950,000 distinct CDR3 sequences, roughly 29% occurring once. These same data were also listed under a study on T cells of mothers and their children.

The sample consisted of blood. The receptors originated from a woman between 40 and 50 years old in good health. Each CDR3 is given with its conserved first and last residue. The order of the fields is CDR3 protein, CDR3 DNA, D gene, J gene, clone size, V gene. A D gene is named only where the DNA matches it firmly. Not every row has a clone size; where given, it reads once, few, many or a size class.

CASSLQRGAYVQYF,TGTGCCAGCAGCTTACAGCGGGGGGCCTACGTGCAGTACTTC,TRBD2,TRBJ2-4,NA,TRBV7-2
CASSRGGANSGYTF,TGTGCCAGCAGTCGAGGAGGAGCTAACTCTGGCTACACCTTC,NA,TRBJ1-2,NA,TRBV27
CASSADRGLLPSGNTIYF,TGTGCCAGCAGCGCCGACAGGGGGCTTCTCCCCTCTGGAAACACCATATATTTT,TRBD1,TRBJ1-3,NA,TRBV9
CSVAIPGQLNTEAFF,TGCAGCGTTGCGATACCGGGACAGCTGAACACTGAAGCTTTCTTT,TRBD1,TRBJ1-1,NA,TRBV29-1
CASRGGGSPLHF,TGTGCCAGCAGGGGAGGGGGGTCACCCCTCCACTTT,NA,TRBJ1-6,NA,TRBV11-2
CASSLGGTLTKNIQYF,TGTGCCAGCAGTTTAGGGGGGACCTTAACCAAAAACATTCAGTACTTC,NA,TRBJ2-4,many,TRBV12-3/TRBV12-4
CASSSSGAGETQYF,TGTGCCAGCAGCTCAAGCGGGGCGGGGGAGACCCAGTACTTC,TRBD2,TRBJ2-5,many,TRBV7-2
CASSQGQADEAFF,TGCGCCAGCAGCCAAGGGCAGGCAGACGAAGCTTTCTTT,NA,TRBJ1-1,NA,TRBV4-1
CATSRGAATRTNTEAFF,TGTGCCACCAGCAGAGGGGCGGCGACAAGAACGAACACTGAAGCTTTCTTT,NA,TRBJ1-1,NA,TRBV15
CASSVGPGEGGNTIYF,TGTGCCAGCAGCGTAGGACCTGGGGAAGGTGGAAACACCATATATTTT,NA,TRBJ1-3,NA,TRBV9
CASSPDSSNYGYTF,TGTGCCAGCAGCCCAGACAGTTCAAACTATGGCTACACCTTC,NA,TRBJ1-2,many,TRBV9
CASSWRVRGTEAFF,TGTGCCAGCAGCTGGCGGGTCAGGGGAACTGAAGCTTTCTTT,NA,TRBJ1-1,NA,TRBV5-6
CATSRETGVSTDTQYF,TGTGCCACCAGCAGAGAAACAGGGGTCAGCACAGATACGCAGTATTTT,TRBD1,TRBJ2-3,few,TRBV15
CATSPGGLSYEQYF,TGTGCCACCAGTCCCGGAGGCCTATCCTACGAGCAGTACTTC,NA,TRBJ2-7,many,TRBV15
CASSQDRRTGRLANYGYTF,TGTGCCAGCAGCCAAGATCGTCGGACAGGGAGGCTGGCGAACTATGGCTACACCTTC,TRBD1,TRBJ1-2,NA,TRBV14
CASSSFLNTEAFF,TGTGCCAGCAGCTCCTTTCTGAACACTGAAGCTTTCTTT,NA,TRBJ1-1,few,TRBV5-6
CAENRGFDYGYTF,TGTGCCGAAAACAGGGGTTTCGACTATGGCTACACCTTC,TRBD1,TRBJ1-2,few,TRBV7-2
CSARQGQPQHF,TGCAGTGCTAGACAGGGCCAGCCCCAGCATTTT,NA,TRBJ1-5,NA,TRBV20-1
CSASSGRARYNEQFF,TGCAGTGCTTCCTCTGGTAGGGCTAGGTACAATGAGCAGTTCTTC,NA,TRBJ2-1,many,TRBV20-1
CSITSGGANTEAFF,TGCAGCATAACTTCCGGGGGGGCGAACACTGAAGCTTTCTTT,NA,TRBJ1-1,NA,TRBV29-1
CASSPGQGNTGELFF,TGTGCCAGCAGCCCGGGACAGGGTAACACCGGGGAGCTGTTTTTT,TRBD1,TRBJ2-2,few,TRBV5-1
CSARPRRRGQTDAQYF,TGCAGTGCTAGGCCAAGGAGGAGGGGGCAGACAGATGCGCAGTATTTT,NA,TRBJ2-3,few,TRBV20-1
CASSLRGVGQYF,TGTGCCAGCAGTTTGAGGGGCGTCGGGCAGTACTTC,NA,TRBJ2-5,few,TRBV12-3/TRBV12-4
CASSGTFYGYTF,TGTGCCAGCAGTGGGACATTCTATGGCTACACCTTC,NA,TRBJ1-2,few,TRBV28
CASSLGNSGNTIYF,TGCGCCAGCAGCTTGGGAAATTCTGGAAACACCATATATTTT,NA,TRBJ1-3,few,TRBV5-1
CASSSPDGSEQYF,TGTGCCAGCAGTTCCCCGGACGGCAGCGAGCAGTACTTC,NA,TRBJ2-7,few,TRBV6-6
CASRRRRYEQYF,TGTGCCAGCAGACGAAGGCGATACGAGCAGTACTTC,NA,TRBJ2-7,NA,TRBV12-3/TRBV12-4
CATSDPAGTGYGYTF,TGTGCCACCAGTGATCCGGCAGGGACCGGCTATGGCTACACCTTC,NA,TRBJ1-2,few,TRBV24-1
CASSENGSGNTIYF,TGTGCCAGCAGTGAGAACGGTTCTGGAAACACCATATATTTT,NA,TRBJ1-3,NA,TRBV2
CASSFGNRYEQYF,TGTGCCAGCAGCTTCGGAAATCGATACGAGCAGTACTTC,NA,TRBJ2-7,NA,TRBV27
CAIRNWNEQFF,TGTGCCATTCGCAACTGGAATGAGCAGTTCTTC,NA,TRBJ2-1,NA,TRBV6-2/TRBV6-3
CASSRDLAGVSYNEQYF,TGTGCCAGCAGTAGGGACCTAGCGGGGGTCTCCTACAATGAGCAGTACTTC,TRBD2,TRBJ2-7,NA,TRBV27
CASSFRDGAYEQYF,TGTGCCAGCAGTTTCCGGGATGGAGCCTACGAGCAGTACTTC,NA,TRBJ2-7,NA,TRBV7-8
CSATRGRIYEQYF,TGCAGTGCTACCAGGGGAAGGATCTACGAGCAGTACTTC,NA,TRBJ2-7,many,TRBV20-1
CASSQVTDREKETQYF,TGTGCCAGCAGCCAAGTCACTGACCGGGAAAAAGAGACCCAGTACTTC,NA,TRBJ2-5,NA,TRBV14
CATSAAGFSNEQFF,TGTGCCACCAGTGCCGCAGGATTTTCGAATGAGCAGTTCTTC,NA,TRBJ2-1,NA,TRBV24-1